Each of the 6 T cell receptor beta chains below was sequenced from the same sample in a study of blood T cell repertoires in COVID-19. Repertoires were generated with immunoSEQ multiplex PCR, while TCRdb's copy carries only in-frame clones and drops some. The table includes 120,000 or so clones, roughly four fifths detected once. Sequencing input: peripheral blood. These receptors all stem from a man in his fifties or sixties with acute or convalescent COVID-19.

J is TRBJ2-1 and V is TRBV7-2, with 8 bases lining up with TRBD2. Per germline, CDR1 SGHTA and CDR2 FQGNSA. V lost 5 bases and J lost 7; bases outside the gene matches: 4. The CDR3 has 13 residues. CDR3 bases: TGTGCCAGCAGCGGGACTAGTAGGAATGAGCAGTTCTTC. Translation: CASSGTSRNEQFF.

The chain is built from TRBV6-1 and TRBJ1-2; D may be TRBD1 (5 bases). This CDR3 comprises 18 residues. With 0 bases removed from V and 4 bases from J, the gap between germline ends came to 21 bases. Germline V gene data show CDR1 as MNHNS and CDR2 as SASEGT. Written as DNA, the CDR3 is TGTGCCAGCAGTGAAGCGCGGCAGGGAGGATTTAGAATCTATGGCTACACCTTC. This codes for CASSEARQGGFRIYGYTF.

The chain carries TRBV30 and TRBJ2-1; D may be TRBD1 (8 bases). Germline V gene data show CDR1 as GTSNPN and CDR2 as SVGIG (reference sequence). This CDR3 comprises 15 residues. The V and J ends lost 0 bases and 2 bases respectively, with 11 bases between them. The CDR3 here is CAWSVQGGAYNEQFF. In DNA, the CDR3 is TGTGCCTGGAGTGTACAGGGGGGGGCCTACAATGAGCAGTTCTTC.

The chain is built from TRBV19 and TRBJ1-2; 8 bases fit TRBD1. The CDR3 extends over 17 amino acids. CDR1 and CDR2 (germline): LNHDA, SQIVND (reference sequence). The J segment lost 0 bases and the V segment lost 5 bases, leaving 11 bases of the junction unmatched. The CDR3 spells CASSPIGTGIANYGYTF. The CDR3 DNA is TGTGCCAGTAGTCCTATAGGGACAGGCATCGCTAACTATGGCTACACCTTC.

There are a few counts of this clone. V is TRBV19 and J is TRBJ1-1; D unclear. Germline V gene sequence: CDR1 LNHDA, CDR2 SQIVND (reference sequence). The V end was cut by 3 bases, the J end by 1 base, with 12 bases between. The CDR3 extends over 15 amino acids. The chain's CDR3 is CASSMVSAGNTEAFF. CDR3 coding DNA: TGTGCCAGTAGTATGGTTTCGGCAGGGAACACTGAAGCTTTCTTT.

The chain links TRBV6-5 to TRBJ2-1, with D hard to call. The germline CDR1 and CDR2 sequences are MNHEY and SVGAGI. The CDR3 extends over 13 amino acids. V lost 0 bases to trimming and J lost 6 bases, with 6 bases between them. CDR3 in amino acids: CASSYSEVNEQFF. The CDR3 DNA is TGTGCCAGCAGTTACTCTGAGGTCAATGAGCAGTTCTTC.